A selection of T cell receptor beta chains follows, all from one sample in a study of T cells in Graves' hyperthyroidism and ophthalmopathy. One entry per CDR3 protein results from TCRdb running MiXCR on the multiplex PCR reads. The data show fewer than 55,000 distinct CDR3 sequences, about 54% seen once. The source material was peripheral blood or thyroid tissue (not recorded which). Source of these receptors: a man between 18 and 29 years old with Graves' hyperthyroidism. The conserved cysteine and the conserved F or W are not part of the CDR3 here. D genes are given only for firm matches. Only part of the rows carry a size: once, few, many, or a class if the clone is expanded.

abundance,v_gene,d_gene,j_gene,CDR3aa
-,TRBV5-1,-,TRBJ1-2,ASSFSGEHGYT
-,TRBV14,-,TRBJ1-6,ASSTIGGAPLH
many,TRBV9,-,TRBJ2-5,ASSVGFQETQY
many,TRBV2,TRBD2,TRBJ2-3,ASINPGGADTQY
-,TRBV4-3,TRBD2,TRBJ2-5,ASSHIAGGRETLY
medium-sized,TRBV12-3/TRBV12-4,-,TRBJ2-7,ASSLTLYEQH
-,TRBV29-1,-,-,SVEERGVQTEAF
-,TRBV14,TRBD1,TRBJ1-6,ASRPRTGISPLH
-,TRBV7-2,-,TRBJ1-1,ASSGGHSMNTEAF
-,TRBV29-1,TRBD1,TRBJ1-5,SVGTGGTSQFGQPQH
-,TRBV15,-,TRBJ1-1,ATSSLQRRSEAF